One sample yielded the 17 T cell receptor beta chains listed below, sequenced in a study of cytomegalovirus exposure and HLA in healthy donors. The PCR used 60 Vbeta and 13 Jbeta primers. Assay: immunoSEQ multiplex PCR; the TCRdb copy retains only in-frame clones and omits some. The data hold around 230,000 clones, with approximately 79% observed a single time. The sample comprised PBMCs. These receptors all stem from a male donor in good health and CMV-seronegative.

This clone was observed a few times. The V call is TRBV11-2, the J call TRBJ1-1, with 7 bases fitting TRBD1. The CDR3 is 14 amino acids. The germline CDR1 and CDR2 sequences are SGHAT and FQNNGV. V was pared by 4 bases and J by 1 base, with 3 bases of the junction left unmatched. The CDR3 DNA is TGTGCCAGCAGCTCTAACAGGGGGAACACTGAAGCTTTCTTT. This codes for CASSSNRGNTEAFF.

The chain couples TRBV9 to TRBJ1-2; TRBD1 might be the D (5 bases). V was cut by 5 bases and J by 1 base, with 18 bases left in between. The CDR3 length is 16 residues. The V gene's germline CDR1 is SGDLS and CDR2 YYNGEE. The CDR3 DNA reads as TGTGCCAGCAGACCGCTAGGGGCCCCTTTTAACTATGGCTACACCTTC. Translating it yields CASRPLGAPFNYGYTF.

CDR3 in amino acids: CAISEPFSSRRENEQFF. In DNA, the CDR3 is TGTGCCATCAGTGAGCCCTTCTCTAGCCGGAGGGAGAATGAGCAGTTCTTC. This chain joins TRBV10-3 and TRBJ2-1; tentatively, D is TRBD2 (6 bases). CDR1 and CDR2 (germline): ENHRY, SYGVKD. The CDR3 runs 17 residues. V was trimmed by 2 bases and J by 7 bases, leaving 21 bases between them.

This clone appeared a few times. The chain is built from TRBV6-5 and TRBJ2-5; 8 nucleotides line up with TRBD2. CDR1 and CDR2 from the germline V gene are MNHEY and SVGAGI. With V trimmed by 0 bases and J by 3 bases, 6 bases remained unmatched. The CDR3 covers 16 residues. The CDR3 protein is CASSYSFRRGEETQYF. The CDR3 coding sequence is TGTGCCAGCAGTTACTCGTTTAGGCGGGGGGAAGAGACCCAGTACTTC.

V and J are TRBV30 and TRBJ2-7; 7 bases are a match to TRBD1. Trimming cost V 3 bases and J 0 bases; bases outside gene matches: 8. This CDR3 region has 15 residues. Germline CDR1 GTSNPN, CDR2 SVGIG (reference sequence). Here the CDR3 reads CAWSPGQAYSYEQYF. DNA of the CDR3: TGTGCCTGGAGCCCTGGACAGGCGTACTCCTACGAGCAGTACTTC. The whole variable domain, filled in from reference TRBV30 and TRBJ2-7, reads SQTIHQWPATLVQPVGSPLSLECTVEGTSNPNLYWYRQAAGRGLQLLFYSVGIGQISSEVPQNLSASRPQDRQFILSSKKLLLSDSGFYLCAWSPGQAYSYEQYFGPGTRLTVT.

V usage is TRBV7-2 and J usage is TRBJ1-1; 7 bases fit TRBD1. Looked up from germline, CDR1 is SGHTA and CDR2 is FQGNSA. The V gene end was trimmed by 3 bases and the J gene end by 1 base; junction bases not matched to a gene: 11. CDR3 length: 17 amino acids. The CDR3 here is CASSLTNPNRGNTEAFF. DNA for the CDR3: TGTGCCAGCAGCTTGACTAATCCCAACAGGGGGAACACTGAAGCTTTCTTT.

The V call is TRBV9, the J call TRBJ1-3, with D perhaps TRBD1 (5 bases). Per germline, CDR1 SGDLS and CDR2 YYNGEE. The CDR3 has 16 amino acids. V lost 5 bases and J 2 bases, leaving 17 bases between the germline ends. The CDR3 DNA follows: TGTGCCAGCAGTTCAGTAGGAGGGGCGGCTGGAAACACCATATATTTT. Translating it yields CASSSVGGAAGNTIYF.

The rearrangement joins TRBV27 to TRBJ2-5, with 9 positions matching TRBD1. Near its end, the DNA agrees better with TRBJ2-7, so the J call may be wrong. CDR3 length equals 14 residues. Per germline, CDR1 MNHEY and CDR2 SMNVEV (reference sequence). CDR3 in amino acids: CASSFGQGWYEQYF. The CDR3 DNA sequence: TGTGCCAGCAGTTTCGGACAGGGGTGGTACGAGCAGTACTTC.

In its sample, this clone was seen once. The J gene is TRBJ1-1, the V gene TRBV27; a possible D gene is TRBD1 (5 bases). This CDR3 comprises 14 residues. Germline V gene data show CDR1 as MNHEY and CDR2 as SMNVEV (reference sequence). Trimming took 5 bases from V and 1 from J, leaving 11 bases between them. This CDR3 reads CASSVTQGNTEAFF. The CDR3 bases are TGTGCCAGCAGTGTTACCCAGGGGAACACTGAAGCTTTCTTT.

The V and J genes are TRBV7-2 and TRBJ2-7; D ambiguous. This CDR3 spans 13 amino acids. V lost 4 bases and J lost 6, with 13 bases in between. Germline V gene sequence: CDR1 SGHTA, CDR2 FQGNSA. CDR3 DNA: TGTGCCAGCAGCTCGCTAGGTTTTGGCGAGCAGTACTTC. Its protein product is CASSSLGFGEQYF.

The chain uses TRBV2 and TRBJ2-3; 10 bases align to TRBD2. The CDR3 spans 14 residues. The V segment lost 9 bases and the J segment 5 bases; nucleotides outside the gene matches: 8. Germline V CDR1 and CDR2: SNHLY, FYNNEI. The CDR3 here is CARGVAGGVDTQYF. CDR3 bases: TGTGCCAGGGGGGTAGCGGGGGGAGTAGATACGCAGTATTTT.

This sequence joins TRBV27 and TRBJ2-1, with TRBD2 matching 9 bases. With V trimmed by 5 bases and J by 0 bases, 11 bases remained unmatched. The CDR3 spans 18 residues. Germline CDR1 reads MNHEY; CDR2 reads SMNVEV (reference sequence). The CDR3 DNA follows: TGTGCCAGCAGTCCCCACCTTGGAGCGGGGGGCTCCTACAATGAGCAGTTCTTC. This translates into CASSPHLGAGGSYNEQFF.

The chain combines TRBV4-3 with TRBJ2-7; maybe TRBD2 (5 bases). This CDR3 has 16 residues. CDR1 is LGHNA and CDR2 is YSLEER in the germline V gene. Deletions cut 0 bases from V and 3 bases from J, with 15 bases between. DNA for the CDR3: TGCGCCAGCAGCCAAGATCCCCGGGAAAAGCTCTACGAGCAGTACTTC. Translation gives CASSQDPREKLYEQYF.

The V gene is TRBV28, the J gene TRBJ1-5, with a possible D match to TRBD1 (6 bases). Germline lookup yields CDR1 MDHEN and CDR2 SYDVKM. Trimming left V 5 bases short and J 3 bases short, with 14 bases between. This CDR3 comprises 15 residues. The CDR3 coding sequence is TGTGCCAGCAGTGGACAGTGGGGGTCCAATCAGCCCCAGCATTTT. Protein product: CASSGQWGSNQPQHF.

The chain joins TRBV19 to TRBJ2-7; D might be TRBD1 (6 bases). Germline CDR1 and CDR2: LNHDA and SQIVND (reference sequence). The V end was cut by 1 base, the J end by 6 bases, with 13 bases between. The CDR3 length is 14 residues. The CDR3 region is CASSIVGTTSEQYF. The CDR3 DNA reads TGTGCCAGTAGTATAGTGGGGACAACGAGCGAGCAGTACTTC.

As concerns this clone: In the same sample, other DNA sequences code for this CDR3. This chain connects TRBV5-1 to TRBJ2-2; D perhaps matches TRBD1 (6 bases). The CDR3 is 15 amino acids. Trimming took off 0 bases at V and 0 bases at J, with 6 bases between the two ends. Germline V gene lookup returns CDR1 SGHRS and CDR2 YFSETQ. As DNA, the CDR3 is TGCGCCAGCAGCTTGGGGACAGCGAACACCGGGGAGCTGTTTTTT. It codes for CASSLGTANTGELFF.

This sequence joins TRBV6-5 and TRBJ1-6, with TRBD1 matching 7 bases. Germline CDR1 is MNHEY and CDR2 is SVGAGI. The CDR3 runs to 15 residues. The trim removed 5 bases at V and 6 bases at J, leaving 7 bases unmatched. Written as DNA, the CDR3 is TGTGCCAGCAGTAATCGACAGGGCCCTAATTCACCCCTCCACTTT. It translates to CASSNRQGPNSPLHF.